One sample yielded the 9 T cell receptor beta chains listed below, sequenced in a study of T cell responses to AZD1222 COVID-19 vaccine. Sequenced by immunoSEQ multiplex PCR; TCRdb stores in-frame clones only, minus some. The data contain fewer than 120,000 clones, roughly nine tenths of them seen just once; the ten biggest clones take up around 3.2%. Sequencing was performed on peripheral blood, taken on day 0 of AZD1222 vaccination. The receptors derive from an adult in good health.

Worth noting for this clone: This specimen includes other DNA sequences encoding the same CDR3. The chain couples TRBV7-9 to TRBJ2-7; D perhaps matches TRBD1 (6 bases). V lost 4 bases, J lost 3 bases, and 7 bases lay in between. The CDR3 is 12 residues long. Germline assignment: CDR1 SEHNR and CDR2 FQNEAQ (reference sequence). CDR3: CASSSQGYEQYF. The CDR3 DNA reads as TGTGCCAGCAGCTCACAGGGCTACGAGCAGTACTTC.

This chain connects TRBV6-6 to TRBJ2-5; the match to TRBD2 covers 13 bases. CDR3 size: 15 residues. Germline V gives CDR1 MNHNY, CDR2 SVGAGI (reference sequence). V trimming: 6 bases; J trimming: 5 bases; junction bases outside the gene matches: 6. The CDR3 DNA sequence: TGTGCCAGCAGGACTAGCGGGAGGAGCGGGGAGACCCAGTACTTC. This codes for CASRTSGRSGETQYF.

The chain recombines TRBV4-2 with TRBJ2-5, with 9 bases fitting TRBD2. Germline V gene lookup returns CDR1 LGHNA and CDR2 YNFKEQ. The length of the CDR3 is 15 residues. Trimming at V came to 0 bases and at J to 5 bases, leaving 4 bases not matched to a gene. The CDR3 is CASSQEFSGRETQYF. In DNA form, the CDR3 reads TGTGCCAGCAGCCAAGAGTTCAGCGGGAGGGAGACCCAGTACTTC.

This clone was recorded only once. V is TRBV6-5 and J is TRBJ1-5; a possible D gene is TRBD1 (5 bases). Germline-derived CDR1 and CDR2 are MNHEY and SVGAGI. Trimming shortened V by 0 bases and J by 6 bases, and 9 bases separated the two germline ends. This CDR3 contains 14 residues. The CDR3, as DNA: TGTGCCAGCAGTTACTCAGGGGAGGGTCAGCCCCAGCATTTT. Protein: CASSYSGEGQPQHF.

This chain links TRBV7-9 with TRBJ2-2; D is undetermined. Per germline, CDR1 SEHNR and CDR2 FQNEAQ (reference sequence). The CDR3 runs to 11 residues. The V end was cut by 5 bases, the J end by 8 bases, with 6 bases between. This CDR3 reads CASSALGELFF. The DNA of the CDR3 is TGTGCCAGCAGCGCCCTAGGGGAGCTGTTTTTT. Together with reference TRBV7-9 and TRBJ2-2, the CDR3 gives the full variable domain: DTGVSQNPRHKITKRGQNVTFRCDPISEHNRLYWYRQTLGQGPEFLTYFQNEAQLEKSRLLSDRFSAERPKGSFSTLEIQRTEQGDSAMYLCASSALGELFFGEGSRLTVL.

This clone was recorded once. The chain recombines TRBV2 with TRBJ2-1; 8 nucleotides match TRBD1. This CDR3 contains 13 residues. In germline, CDR1 is SNHLY, CDR2 FYNNEI. Losses at the gene ends were 6 bases for V and 9 bases for J; bases not matched to a gene: 7. CDR3 region: CASSRQGSGEQFF. CDR3 DNA sequence: TGTGCCAGCAGCCGACAGGGGTCAGGTGAGCAGTTCTTC.

V gene TRBV5-4 combines with J gene TRBJ2-7; the D is unclear. The germline V and J ends were trimmed by 4 bases and 7 bases, with 21 bases remaining between them. The CDR3 runs 15 residues. The germline V gene encodes CDR1 SGHNT and CDR2 YYREEE (reference sequence). The CDR3 loop reads CASSLPRVPYGEQYF. The CDR3 DNA sequence: TGTGCCAGCAGCCTCCCTAGGGTTCCCTACGGGGAGCAGTACTTC.

V and J are TRBV3-1 (or the pseudogene TRBV3-2) and TRBJ2-5; no reliable D call. From germline, CDR1 is LGHDT and CDR2 YNNKEL (reference sequence). The CDR3 is made up of 16 amino acids. Deletions cut 1 base from V and 2 bases from J, with 14 bases between. The CDR3 bases are TGTGCCAGCAGCCAAGGGCGCCAAAGAGCACAAGAGACCCAGTACTTC. This translates into CASSQGRQRAQETQYF.

V gene TRBV11-3 combines with J gene TRBJ1-2, with D possibly TRBD1 on 6 matching bases. The CDR3 consists of 19 residues. The V end was cut by 4 bases, the J end by 3 bases, with 27 bases between. Germline lookup yields CDR1 SGHNT and CDR2 YENEEA. The CDR3 is CASSSSTSPRDTFYYGYTF. The CDR3, as DNA: TGTGCCAGCAGCTCATCGACCTCCCCCCGGGACACCTTCTACTATGGCTACACCTTC. Complete variable domain (other parts from reference TRBV11-3 and TRBJ1-2): EAGVVQSPRYKIIEKKQPVAFWCNPISGHNTLYWYLQNLGQGPELLIRYENEEAVDDSQLPKDRFSAERLKGVDSTLKIQPAELGDSAVYLCASSSSTSPRDTFYYGYTFGSGTRLTVV.